This T cell receptor (beta chain) comes out of a study of CD4 T cells in relation to SARS-CoV-2 and coronaviruses. At the level of the study: ViraFEST: approximately 10-day antigen culture of PBMCs, then TCR beta CDR3 sequencing.

Using immunoSEQ multiplex PCR, the repertoire was profiled, and TCRdb retains in-frame clones only, with some absent. The repertoire consists of 20,000 to 25,000 clones, with about three quarters occurring once and the leading ten covering about a sixth. As regards this clone: Its matching antigen is unknown.

Germline CDR1 reads SNHLY; CDR2 reads FYNNEI. This CDR3 contains 13 residues. Trimming pared 3 bases from V and 4 bases from J, leaving 9 bases between. Unexposed donor CD4+ T cells date from about 2011-2019, before the COVID-19 pandemic. CD4+ T cells were isolated from the cells after less than 13 days of culture. Whole-study findings and limits: In roughly 65% of donors, memory CD4+ clonotypes crossrecognized SARS-CoV-2 and at least one common cold coronavirus spike.

V and J are TRBV2 and TRBJ1-1; D ambiguous. Sample: CD4+ T cells from PBMCs, cultured in vitro. The clonotype comes from a human donor in good health. The CDR3 loop reads CASSERVFTEAFF. In nucleotides, the CDR3 is TGTGCCAGCAGTGAGAGGGTGTTCACTGAAGCTTTCTTT.